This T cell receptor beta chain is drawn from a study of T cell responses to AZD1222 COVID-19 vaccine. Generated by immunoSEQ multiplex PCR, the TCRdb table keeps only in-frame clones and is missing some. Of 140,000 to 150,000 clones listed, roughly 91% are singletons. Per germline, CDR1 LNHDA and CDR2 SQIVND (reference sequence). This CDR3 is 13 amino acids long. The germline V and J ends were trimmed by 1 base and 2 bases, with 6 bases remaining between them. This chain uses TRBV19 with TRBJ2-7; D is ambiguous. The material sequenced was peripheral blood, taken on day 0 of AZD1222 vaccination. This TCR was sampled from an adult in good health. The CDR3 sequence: CASSIGLTYEQYF. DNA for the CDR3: TGTGCCAGTAGTATAGGTTTGACCTACGAGCAGTACTTC.